Presented here are 15 T cell receptor beta chains from one specimen sequenced in a study of blood T cell repertoires in COVID-19. Sequencing used immunoSEQ multiplex PCR; TCRdb keeps in-frame clones, though not all of them. The repertoire holds over 120,000 clones, around 79% seen once, with roughly 2.9% in the top ten. The sequenced sample was PBMCs or T cells enriched from blood (not recorded which). The source is a woman between 45 and 65 years old who had recovered from COVID-19.

The chain carries TRBV7-8 and TRBJ1-6; 9 bases align to TRBD1. The J segment lost 9 bases and the V segment lost 0 bases, leaving 12 bases of the junction unmatched. The CDR3 covers 18 residues. CDR1 and CDR2 from the germline V gene are SGHVS and FQNEAQ. Written as DNA, the CDR3 is TGTGCCAGCAGCTTAGCGGAGCGATGGACAGGGGCAGGTTCACCCCTCCACTTT. Translating gives CASSLAERWTGAGSPLHF. The variable domain in full, with the rest retrieved from reference TRBV7-8 and TRBJ1-6, is GAGVSQSPRYKVAKRGQDVALRCDPISGHVSLFWYQQALGQGPEFLTYFQNEAQLDKSGLPSDRFFAERPEGSVSTLKIQRTQQEDSAVYLCASSLAERWTGAGSPLHFGNGTRLTVT.

The chain joins TRBV5-1 to TRBJ2-1; 9 nucleotides match TRBD2. Germline CDR1 is SGHRS and CDR2 is YFSETQ. This CDR3 region has 14 residues. Germline trimming cut 0 bases from V and 8 bases from J; bases unmatched to any gene: 3. The chain's CDR3 is CASSLDSSGDEQFF. For the CDR3, the DNA is TGCGCCAGCAGCTTGGATTCTAGCGGGGATGAGCAGTTCTTC.

The chain is built from TRBV5-1 and TRBJ2-1; possibly TRBD2 for D (5 bases). There are 16 residues in the CDR3. The germline V gene has CDR1 SGHRS and CDR2 YFSETQ. V was shortened by 5 bases and J by 4 bases, with 19 bases between the two germline ends. DNA for the CDR3: TGCGCCAGCAGGATAAACCGGGATCCTACTTACAATGAGCAGTTCTTC. This translates into CASRINRDPTYNEQFF.

The rearrangement uses TRBV19 and TRBJ2-3, with TRBD1 matching 7 bases. This CDR3 has 15 residues. CDR1 is LNHDA and CDR2 is SQIVND in the germline V gene (reference sequence). J lost 3 bases, V lost 8 bases, and 11 bases had no gene match. The DNA of the CDR3 is TGTGCCAGTTACCAGACAGGGCTCCCAACAGATACGCAGTATTTT. Amino acids: CASYQTGLPTDTQYF.

J is TRBJ2-3 and V is TRBV7-3, with 10 bases matching TRBD2. The CDR3 extends over 15 amino acids. After removal of 5 bases from V and 5 bases from J, the junction contained 7 bases not matched to a gene. CDR1 and CDR2 (germline): SGHTA, FQGTGA. This CDR3 is CASSKTSGAGDTQYF. As DNA, the CDR3 is TGTGCCAGCAGCAAAACTAGCGGGGCGGGAGATACGCAGTATTTT.

This chain uses TRBV3-1 (or the pseudogene TRBV3-2) with TRBJ2-1; D might be TRBD1 (6 bases). The CDR3 sequence is 15 residues long. Germline V gene data show CDR1 as LGHDT and CDR2 as YNNKEL (reference sequence). V gave up 2 bases and J gave up 0 bases, with 8 bases separating them. CDR3 in amino acids: CASSQTGSSYNEQFF. The CDR3 DNA follows: TGTGCCAGCAGCCAAACAGGGAGCTCCTACAATGAGCAGTTCTTC.

The chain has TRBV6-5 and TRBJ1-4; TRBD1 is a possible D gene (6 bases). The germline gives CDR1 MNHEY, CDR2 SVGAGI. This CDR3 has 13 residues. The ends were cut back, 5 bases at V and 6 bases at J, with 10 bases in the middle. DNA of the CDR3: TGTGCCAGCAGTACCCGGACAGATGAAAAACTGTTTTTT. It codes for CASSTRTDEKLFF.

The rearrangement joins TRBV5-5 to TRBJ2-1; D uncertain. Germline values: CDR1 SGHKS, CDR2 YYEKEE (reference sequence). The CDR3 is 15 residues long. The V end was cut by 0 bases, the J end by 6 bases, with 13 bases between. The CDR3 DNA is TGTGCCAGCAGCTTGGATATAGTCACTCTCAATGAGCAGTTCTTC. It is translated as CASSLDIVTLNEQFF.

J is TRBJ1-2 and V is TRBV2; TRBD1 matches at 9 bases. The J segment lost 2 bases and the V segment lost 5 bases, leaving 9 bases of the junction unmatched. The V gene's germline CDR1 is SNHLY and CDR2 FYNNEI. The CDR3 is made up of 16 amino acids. DNA of the CDR3: TGTGCCAGCAGTACTGCGGGACAGGGAAAGAACTATGGCTACACCTTC. This codes for CASSTAGQGKNYGYTF.

The rearrangement links TRBV10-1 to TRBJ1-5, with D tentatively TRBD1 (5 bases). Germline values: CDR1 WNHNN, CDR2 SYGVQD (reference sequence). Trimming pared 7 bases from V and 1 base from J, leaving 5 bases between. The CDR3 consists of 12 residues. The CDR3 protein is CASTGSNQPQHF. CDR3 coding DNA: TGCGCCAGCACAGGGAGCAATCAGCCCCAGCATTTT.

V gene TRBV7-8 combines with J gene TRBJ1-5; D possibly corresponds to TRBD1 (5 bases). Germline V CDR1 and CDR2: SGHVS, FQNEAQ. The CDR3 length is 16 residues. The V and J ends lost 5 bases and 2 bases respectively, with 16 bases between them. The CDR3 sequence: CASSPQAPGGNQPQHF. The CDR3 nucleotides are TGTGCCAGCAGCCCCCAGGCCCCGGGGGGCAATCAGCCCCAGCATTTT.

The V and J genes are TRBV15 and TRBJ1-5; D is possibly TRBD1 (6 bases). CDR1 LNHNV and CDR2 YYDKDF come from the germline V gene (reference sequence). CDR3 size: 13 residues. Trimming took 5 bases from V and 1 from J, leaving 6 bases between them. CDR3: CATSGTSNQPQHF. For the CDR3, the DNA is TGTGCCACCAGCGGGACAAGCAATCAGCCCCAGCATTTT.

The chain is built from TRBV28 and TRBJ2-6; 11 nucleotides match TRBD1. V shed 2 bases and J 0 bases; nucleotides not matched to a gene: 3. The germline CDR1 and CDR2 sequences are MDHEN and SYDVKM. There are 18 residues in the CDR3. Here the CDR3 DNA reads TGTGCCAGCAGTTTAACGGGACAGGGGGGCTCTGGGGCCAACGTCCTGACTTTC. Translated, it gives CASSLTGQGGSGANVLTF.

The J gene is TRBJ2-3, the V gene TRBV12-3 or TRBV12-4; no clear D. The CDR3 covers 12 residues. Trimming left V 6 bases short and J 6 bases short, with 10 bases between. The CDR3 region has the DNA TGTGCCAGCAGCGCGAGTGCGGATACGCAGTATTTT. This translates into CASSASADTQYF.

The chain recombines TRBV27 with TRBJ1-1; D is ambiguous. Germline V gene lookup returns CDR1 MNHEY and CDR2 SMNVEV (reference sequence). The CDR3 is 16 amino acids. Trimming shortened V by 6 bases and J by 0 bases, and 17 bases separated the two germline ends. CDR3 amino acids: CASRPTQVLMNTEAFF. The CDR3 region has the DNA TGTGCCAGCAGACCCACGCAGGTTCTCATGAACACTGAAGCTTTCTTT.